What follows are 21 T cell receptor beta chains derived from one specimen sequenced in a study of blood T cell repertoires in COVID-19. The data were produced by immunoSEQ multiplex PCR, yet TCRdb's version contains in-frame clones alone and is incomplete. The sample consists of 35,000 to 50,000 clones, around 87% of them appearing once. Sequencing was performed on peripheral blood. Receptors were obtained from a woman older than 75 with active COVID-19.

This chain links TRBV6-2 or TRBV6-3 with TRBJ1-5, with D unclear. V was cut by 2 bases and J by 1 base, with 9 bases left in between. Germline assignment: CDR1 MNHEY and CDR2 SVGEGT. This CDR3 is 15 amino acids long. The CDR3 protein is CASSYVAGSNQPQHF. The CDR3 DNA follows: TGTGCCAGCAGTTACGTCGCGGGCAGCAATCAGCCCCAGCATTTT.

The chain uses TRBV4-1 and TRBJ2-3; possibly TRBD2 for D (6 bases). The germline V gene encodes CDR1 MGHRA and CDR2 YSYEKL. The CDR3 runs 13 residues. Trimming removed 5 bases from V and 2 bases from J, with 8 bases in between. The CDR3 sequence is CASSGGITDTQYF. CDR3 in DNA: TGCGCCAGCAGCGGGGGGATCACAGATACGCAGTATTTT.

The V and J genes are TRBV28 and TRBJ1-5; D is ambiguous. This CDR3 spans 14 amino acids. V was shortened by 6 bases and J by 7 bases, with 16 bases between the two germline ends. Germline CDR1 is MDHEN and CDR2 is SYDVKM. The CDR3 sequence is CASRTQARGQPQHF. The CDR3 DNA is TGTGCCAGCAGGACGCAGGCCCGCGGGCAGCCCCAGCATTTT.

The chain is built from TRBV5-6 and TRBJ2-2; TRBD1 is a possible D gene (5 bases). Deletions cut 0 bases from V and 2 bases from J, with 11 bases between. Looked up from germline, CDR1 is SGHDT and CDR2 is YYEEEE. The CDR3 runs 16 residues. The CDR3 coding sequence is TGTGCCAGCAGCTTGGTAGGTCAGGGAAACACCGGGGAGCTGTTTTTT. It translates to CASSLVGQGNTGELFF.

The genes are TRBV7-2 and TRBJ1-6; 8 bases align to TRBD1. The germline V gene encodes CDR1 SGHTA and CDR2 FQGNSA. The CDR3 has 15 amino acids. The V gene end was trimmed by 1 base and the J gene end by 8 bases; junction bases not matched to a gene: 4. DNA of the CDR3: TGTGCCAGCAGCTTAGATTCAGGGGGCGATTCACCCCTCCACTTT. Its translation is CASSLDSGGDSPLHF.

The chain joins TRBV13 to TRBJ2-1; 14 bases are shared with TRBD2. V lost 5 bases and J lost 8; bases outside the gene matches: 17. The germline V gene has CDR1 PRHDT and CDR2 FYEKMQ (reference sequence). The CDR3 is made up of 19 amino acids. CDR3 region: CASSLGTGGLAGGRDEQFF. In DNA form, the CDR3 reads TGTGCCAGCAGCCTGGGGACGGGCGGACTAGCGGGGGGACGGGATGAGCAGTTCTTC.

This clone has only a few counts. The chain is built from TRBV27 and TRBJ1-2; D perhaps matches TRBD1 (5 bases). The CDR3 runs to 15 residues. Germline values: CDR1 MNHEY, CDR2 SMNVEV (reference sequence). V lost 4 bases and J lost 0, with 12 bases in between. CDR3 region: CASSYKQETNYGYTF. DNA for the CDR3: TGTGCCAGCAGTTACAAACAGGAAACTAACTATGGCTACACCTTC.

V usage is TRBV3-1 (or the pseudogene TRBV3-2) and J usage is TRBJ1-6; 7 nucleotides match TRBD1. Per the germline V gene, CDR1 is LGHDT and CDR2 is YNNKEL (reference sequence). The length of the CDR3 is 15 residues. The trim removed 5 bases at V and 3 bases at J, leaving 4 bases unmatched. The CDR3 here is CASSVRDSYNSPLHF. In DNA, the CDR3 is TGTGCCAGCAGCGTCCGGGACAGCTATAATTCACCCCTCCACTTT.

This chain connects TRBV9 to TRBJ2-1, with 10 bases fitting TRBD1. Germline CDR1 reads SGDLS; CDR2 reads YYNGEE. The V and J ends lost 4 bases and 4 bases, in that order; junction bases with no gene match: 17. The length of the CDR3 is 19 residues. The CDR3 sequence is CASSSLSDRGIVGYNEQFF. The CDR3, as DNA: TGTGCCAGCAGCAGCCTATCGGACAGGGGGATTGTTGGGTACAATGAGCAGTTCTTC.

The chain recombines TRBV19 with TRBJ2-5; D possibly corresponds to TRBD1 (6 bases). Germline CDR1 reads LNHDA; CDR2 reads SQIVND (reference sequence). The V and J ends lost 5 bases and 3 bases respectively, with 10 bases between them. The CDR3 sequence is 13 residues long. The DNA for the CDR3 is TGTGCCAGTAGTCCACAGGGAGAAGAGACCCAGTACTTC. Protein product: CASSPQGEETQYF.

This chain connects TRBV7-8 to TRBJ2-3, with D maybe TRBD1 (6 bases). The CDR3 extends over 16 amino acids. Trimming removed 0 bases at V and 2 bases at J, with 12 bases between. Looked up from germline, CDR1 is SGHVS and CDR2 is FQNEAQ. The CDR3 DNA reads as TGTGCCAGCAGCTTAGCCACCGGGACACCCACAGATACGCAGTATTTT. This codes for CASSLATGTPTDTQYF.

This clone was counted between two and nine times. The chain carries TRBV5-1 and TRBJ2-3; perhaps TRBD1 as D (6 bases). This CDR3 contains 13 residues. Looked up from germline, CDR1 is SGHRS and CDR2 is YFSETQ. V lost 5 bases and J lost 3, with 10 bases in between. The CDR3 coding sequence is TGCGCCAGCAGTGATCAGGGGACAGATACGCAGTATTTT. Amino acids: CASSDQGTDTQYF.

The chain recombines TRBV28 with TRBJ1-2; 10 bases line up with TRBD1. The junction had 7 bases not matched to a gene; V was cut back by 5 bases and J by 4 bases. This CDR3 has 15 amino acids. Germline loops: CDR1 MDHEN, CDR2 SYDVKM. CDR3: CASSTWTGGFYGYTF. The CDR3 region has the DNA TGTGCCAGCAGTACCTGGACAGGGGGGTTCTATGGCTACACCTTC.

Note on this clone: The junction departs from the called germline gene at one end, perhaps through a read error. The genes are TRBV6-5 and TRBJ2-5, with D tentatively TRBD2 (6 bases). This CDR3 region has 14 residues. Per germline, CDR1 MNHEY and CDR2 SVGAGI. The CDR3 nucleotides read TGTGCCAGCCGAACTCCGGGGGTCCAAGGGACCCAGTACTTC. Its translation: CASRTPGVQGTQYF.

This sequence joins TRBV5-6 and TRBJ1-2, with 9 bases that match TRBD1. Per the germline V gene, CDR1 is SGHDT and CDR2 is YYEEEE. V lost 2 bases and J lost 8; bases outside the gene matches: 10. The CDR3 spans 15 residues. The CDR3 nucleotides read TGTGCCAGCAGCTTTGAGGCGGGACAGGGTGGAGGCTACACCTTC. Protein product: CASSFEAGQGGGYTF.

This chain uses TRBV30 with TRBJ2-3; D gene unclear. Germline values: CDR1 GTSNPN, CDR2 SVGIG (reference sequence). The CDR3 totals 15 residues. V was cut by 3 bases and J by 1 base, with 14 bases left in between. The CDR3 is CAWRQVSRGTDTQYF. The CDR3, as DNA: TGTGCCTGGAGGCAAGTCTCCCGAGGCACAGATACGCAGTATTTT.

This clone showed up just once. The V call is TRBV6-5, the J call TRBJ2-7; maybe TRBD2 (6 bases). The germline V gene encodes CDR1 MNHEY and CDR2 SVGAGI. CDR3 length: 14 residues. The ends were cut back, 2 bases at V and 3 bases at J, with 11 bases in the middle. DNA for the CDR3: TGTGCCAGCAGTTACCTGGGGGGAAACTACGAGCAGTACTTC. Amino acid sequence: CASSYLGGNYEQYF.

The chain combines TRBV2 with TRBJ1-1, with TRBD1 matching 8 bases. V lost 5 bases to trimming and J lost 4 bases; unmatched junction nucleotides: 24. The length of the CDR3 is 20 residues. Germline lookup yields CDR1 SNHLY and CDR2 FYNNEI. The CDR3 spells CASSPARGLMNWELGTEAFF. The CDR3 nucleotides read TGTGCCAGCAGTCCCGCCAGGGGGCTAATGAATTGGGAATTGGGCACTGAAGCTTTCTTT.

V gene TRBV19 combines with J gene TRBJ1-5, with D possibly TRBD1 on 5 matching bases. The CDR3 length is 13 residues. Germline lookup yields CDR1 LNHDA and CDR2 SQIVND (reference sequence). Trimming pared 6 bases from V and 2 bases from J, leaving 8 bases between. CDR3 sequence: CASSEQGNQPQHF. The CDR3 region has the DNA TGTGCCAGTAGCGAACAGGGCAATCAGCCCCAGCATTTT.

The rearrangement links TRBV18 to TRBJ2-3; D might be TRBD1 (5 bases). Per the germline V gene, CDR1 is KGHSH and CDR2 is LQKENI. Trimming took 1 base from V and 2 from J, leaving 10 bases between them. The CDR3 consists of 15 residues. CDR3 sequence: CASSPLAGPTDTQYF. The DNA of the CDR3 is TGTGCCAGCTCACCACTGGCAGGGCCCACAGATACGCAGTATTTT.

V usage is TRBV5-6 and J usage is TRBJ1-4, with 9 bases aligning to TRBD1. Unmatched junction bases numbered 4, after V lost 1 base and J lost 3 bases. CDR1 and CDR2 from the germline V gene are SGHDT and YYEEEE. The CDR3 length is 16 residues. The CDR3, as DNA: TGTGCCAGCAGCTTGCTGACAGGGGGAGCTAATGAAAAACTGTTTTTT. This gives the protein CASSLLTGGANEKLFF. Drawing the rest from reference TRBV5-6 and TRBJ1-4, the complete variable domain is DAGVTQSPTHLIKTRGQQVTLRCSPKSGHDTVSWYQQALGQGPQFIFQYYEEEERQRGNFPDRFSGHQFPNYSSELNVNALLLGDSALYLCASSLLTGGANEKLFFGSGTQLSVL.